The clone carrying this T cell receptor beta chain has just a few counts. Its antigen is unidentified. The data stem from a study of beta chain features in type 1 diabetes. General study findings and limits: People with Type 1 diabetes carried modestly yet significantly shorter TCRB CDR3s in all four CD4+ subsets.

Via CD45RO/CCR7/CD25/CD127/CD95/CD27, cells of the CD4+ naive, central memory, regulatory and stem cell-like memory subsets were sorted. Germline V lookup: CDR1 PRHDT, CDR2 FYEKMQ (reference sequence). The CDR3 is 13 amino acids. V was cut by 5 bases and J by 4 bases, with 10 bases left in between. The entirety of the isolated RNA underwent reverse transcription, so expressed TCRB transcripts were sequenced. Some 4 million reads on average were seen across naive, central memory and regulatory T cell samples. Generated by immunoSEQ multiplex PCR, the TCRdb table keeps only in-frame clones and is missing some. Among roughly 340,000 clones listed, around an eighth were seen once.

This TCR came from a woman under 30 with type 1 diabetes. The chain couples TRBV13 to TRBJ2-3, with D possibly being TRBD2 (6 bases). Sequenced: naive CD4+ T cells from blood. CDR3 loop: CASSPPGADTQYF. CDR3 in DNA: TGTGCCAGCAGCCCCCCGGGGGCAGATACGCAGTATTTT.